These 26 T cell receptor beta chains were sequenced from one sample in a study of cytomegalovirus exposure and HLA in healthy donors. Libraries were prepared by immunoSEQ multiplex PCR; TCRdb keeps only in-frame clonotypes and omits some of them. The table has 190,000 or so clones, approximately 83% seen once; the top ten hold 2.8%. Sequences were obtained from PBMCs. Every receptor here comes from a woman aged 18 to 35 in good health and CMV-seropositive.

The chain recombines TRBV5-1 with TRBJ2-2; TRBD1 matches 7 bases. In germline, CDR1 is SGHRS, CDR2 YFSETQ. After removal of 5 bases from V and 0 bases from J, the junction contained 13 bases not matched to a gene. The CDR3 is 18 residues long. DNA for the CDR3: TGCGCCAGCAGTCCCAGACAGGGAGTCCCCTCGAACACCGGGGAGCTGTTTTTT. It translates to CASSPRQGVPSNTGELFF.

The chain combines TRBV6-6 with TRBJ1-2; D is possibly TRBD1 (5 bases). This CDR3 comprises 14 residues. Germline V CDR1 and CDR2: MNHNY, SVGAGI (reference sequence). V lost 4 bases to trimming and J lost 4 bases, with 13 bases between them. The CDR3 loop reads CASSLDTGGYGYTF. CDR3 DNA sequence: TGTGCCAGCAGTTTGGACACGGGCGGCTATGGCTACACCTTC.

The CDR3 bases are TGTGCCAGTAGTCCATGGACAGGGGTAGACACTGAAGCTTTCTTT. The encoded protein is CASSPWTGVDTEAFF. The chain combines TRBV19 with TRBJ1-1, with 9 nucleotides matching TRBD1. Unmatched junction bases numbered 7, after V lost 5 bases and J lost 3 bases. The germline CDR1 and CDR2 sequences are LNHDA and SQIVND (reference sequence). The CDR3 spans 15 residues.

This clone showed up just a few times. This chain joins TRBV19 and TRBJ1-2; D unresolved. CDR1 and CDR2 (germline): LNHDA, SQIVND (reference sequence). The V gene lost 7 bases and the J gene lost 5 bases, with 14 bases spanning the gap. This CDR3 has 13 amino acids. CDR3 DNA sequence: TGTGCCAGTACCTTGGGAGGGTATTATGGCTACACCTTC. This sequence encodes CASTLGGYYGYTF.

This clone was seen a single time. This sequence joins TRBV5-4 and TRBJ2-5; tentative D call: TRBD2 (6 bases). CDR3 length: 15 residues. V dropped 3 bases and J dropped 3 bases, with 15 bases sitting between them. Germline loops: CDR1 SGHNT, CDR2 YYREEE (reference sequence). CDR3: CASSSLAAGEETQYF. DNA for the CDR3: TGTGCCAGCAGCTCCCTAGCAGCGGGCGAAGAGACCCAGTACTTC.

The V and J genes are TRBV18 and TRBJ2-7; TRBD1 is a possible D gene (5 bases). The germline V gene encodes CDR1 KGHSH and CDR2 LQKENI. This CDR3 has 15 amino acids. Trimming pared 6 bases from V and 5 bases from J, leaving 20 bases between. The CDR3 coding sequence is TGTGCCAGCTCCCAGACAGTCCCGGGCGTCGACGAGCAGTACTTC. It encodes CASSQTVPGVDEQYF.

This clone was seen a handful of times. This chain joins TRBV9 and TRBJ1-2; TRBD1 might be the D (5 bases). This CDR3 has 15 residues. Germline CDR1 reads SGDLS; CDR2 reads YYNGEE. The germline V and J ends were trimmed by 0 bases and 1 base, with 10 bases remaining between them. CDR3 in DNA: TGTGCCAGCAGCGTAGAGCCGGGGGGTAACTATGGCTACACCTTC. Its protein product is CASSVEPGGNYGYTF.

The V and J genes are TRBV18 and TRBJ2-5; tentatively, D is TRBD2 (6 bases). CDR3 length equals 15 residues. Germline lookup yields CDR1 KGHSH and CDR2 LQKENI. Trimming shortened V by 6 bases and J by 7 bases, and 21 bases separated the two germline ends. DNA for the CDR3: TGTGCCAGCTCGCCCCGGGACTCGGAGTTTGGGACCCAGTACTTC. Translation: CASSPRDSEFGTQYF. Complete variable domain (other parts from reference TRBV18 and TRBJ2-5): NAGVMQNPRHLVRRRGQEARLRCSPMKGHSHVYWYRQLPEEGLKFMVYLQKENIIDESGMPKERFSAEFPKEGPSILRIQQVVRGDSAAYFCASSPRDSEFGTQYFGPGTRLLVL.

The chain recombines TRBV6-5 with TRBJ1-1, with 7 bases identical to TRBD1. The CDR3 runs 14 residues. With 6 bases clipped from V and 5 bases from J, the junction kept 9 bases outside the gene matches. The V gene's germline CDR1 is MNHEY and CDR2 SVGAGI. The DNA of the CDR3 is TGTGCCAGCAGGCCCCCCACAGGGGAGACTGAAGCTTTCTTT. This gives the protein CASRPPTGETEAFF.

The CDR3 loop reads CASSQDAGNGEQYF. CDR3 DNA sequence: TGTGCCAGCAGCCAAGATGCAGGGAATGGCGAGCAGTACTTC. The chain employs TRBV4-2 and TRBJ2-7; TRBD1 might be the D (5 bases). V lost 0 bases, J lost 6 bases, and 12 bases lay in between. Germline V gene sequence: CDR1 LGHNA, CDR2 YNFKEQ. This CDR3 contains 14 residues.

The chain uses TRBV27 and TRBJ1-6; maybe TRBD1 (6 bases). The V end was cut by 1 base, the J end by 4 bases, with 11 bases between. Germline-derived CDR1 and CDR2 are MNHEY and SMNVEV (reference sequence). This CDR3 region has 16 residues. The CDR3 bases are TGTGCCAGCAGTTTATTCCCAGGGGATTATAATTCACCCCTCCACTTT. Translated, it gives CASSLFPGDYNSPLHF.

This chain connects TRBV7-8 to TRBJ2-2; TRBD2 matches 8 bases. With V trimmed by 6 bases and J by 2 bases, 11 bases remained unmatched. The CDR3 has 17 residues. The germline gives CDR1 SGHVS, CDR2 FQNEAQ. The CDR3 protein is CASRMLEAGANTGELFF. CDR3 sequence (DNA): TGTGCCAGCAGGATGCTAGAAGCGGGGGCTAACACCGGGGAGCTGTTTTTT.

This rearrangement joins TRBV5-4 to TRBJ1-2; no clear D gene. V dropped 5 bases and J dropped 6 bases, with 14 bases sitting between them. In germline, CDR1 is SGHNT, CDR2 YYREEE (reference sequence). The CDR3 extends over 13 amino acids. The CDR3 nucleotides are TGTGCCAGCAGTTCTATGGCTCTAGATGGCTACACCTTC. Translated, it gives CASSSMALDGYTF.

The chain uses TRBV29-1 and TRBJ1-1; 8 nucleotides align to TRBD1. The length of the CDR3 is 14 residues. The germline V gene encodes CDR1 SQVTM and CDR2 ANQGSEA. J gave up 5 bases and V 0 bases, and 5 bases lay outside the gene matches. CDR3 nucleotides: TGCAGCGTTGAAGAGCAATGGACAGGGACTGAAGCTTTCTTT. Its protein is CSVEEQWTGTEAFF.

The chain couples TRBV19 to TRBJ1-5; D call uncertain. V was clipped by 0 bases and J by 7 bases, with 16 bases between them. CDR1 is LNHDA, CDR2 SQIVND, per germline (reference sequence). The length of the CDR3 is 16 residues. For the CDR3, the DNA is TGTGCCAGTAGTATAGATTACGGTCGGTTTTTGCAGCCCCAGCATTTT. Translation: CASSIDYGRFLQPQHF.

This chain connects TRBV18 to TRBJ2-4; 10 bases align to TRBD2. CDR1 and CDR2 (germline): KGHSH, LQKENI. With V trimmed by 3 bases and J by 3 bases, 11 bases remained unmatched. The CDR3 consists of 18 residues. In DNA, the CDR3 is TGTGCCAGCTCACCTGTAGCGGGGGGCGCGAAGAGCAAAAACATTCAGTACTTC. It encodes CASSPVAGGAKSKNIQYF.

The V call is TRBV7-9, the J call TRBJ1-3, with TRBD1 matching 7 bases. Germline values: CDR1 SEHNR, CDR2 FQNEAQ (reference sequence). The CDR3 loop spans 16 amino acids. With 4 bases clipped from V and 0 bases from J, the junction kept 6 bases outside the gene matches. This CDR3 reads CASSYLDRVSGNTIYF. The CDR3 DNA follows: TGTGCCAGCAGCTACCTAGACAGGGTCTCTGGAAACACCATATATTTT.

The chain joins TRBV6-1 to TRBJ2-7; perhaps TRBD1 as D (5 bases). The CDR3 contains 14 residues. CDR1 is MNHNS, CDR2 SASEGT, per germline. Trimming left V 2 bases short and J 3 bases short, with 11 bases between. In DNA, the CDR3 is TGTGCCAGCAGTGAACAGGGTGTTCGCTACGAGCAGTACTTC. Its protein product is CASSEQGVRYEQYF.

The chain carries TRBV5-6 and TRBJ1-1; perhaps TRBD1 as D (6 bases). Germline V gives CDR1 SGHDT, CDR2 YYEEEE. Trimming took off 2 bases at V and 6 bases at J, with 14 bases between the two ends. The CDR3 is made up of 14 amino acids. This chain's CDR3 is CASSLLQGNAEAFF. CDR3 nucleotide sequence: TGTGCCAGCAGCTTATTACAGGGAAACGCTGAAGCTTTCTTT.

The V and J genes are TRBV2 and TRBJ1-5, with D unclear. The CDR3 contains 14 residues. The germline V and J ends were trimmed by 4 bases and 5 bases, with 12 bases remaining between them. The germline CDR1 and CDR2 sequences are SNHLY and FYNNEI. CDR3 protein: CASSGGGSDQPQHF. CDR3 nucleotides: TGTGCCAGCAGTGGCGGTGGTTCGGATCAGCCCCAGCATTTT.

The chain carries TRBV9 and TRBJ2-5; a possible D gene is TRBD1 (6 bases). Germline lookup yields CDR1 SGDLS and CDR2 YYNGEE. V was shortened by 5 bases and J by 0 bases, with 8 bases between the two germline ends. CDR3 length: 13 residues. Here the CDR3 DNA reads TGTGCCAGCAGTTGGACAGACCAAGAGACCCAGTACTTC. This codes for CASSWTDQETQYF.

This clone showed up just once. This chain links TRBV4-1 with TRBJ2-3, with D possibly being TRBD1 (5 bases). This CDR3 spans 17 amino acids. From germline, CDR1 is MGHRA and CDR2 YSYEKL. V dropped 1 base and J dropped 2 bases, with 16 bases sitting between them. CDR3 coding DNA: TGCGCCAGCAGCCAAGGGCAGGGTCAATTCCCCACAGATACGCAGTATTTT. As protein: CASSQGQGQFPTDTQYF.

The J gene is TRBJ2-7, the V gene TRBV7-9; D might be TRBD2 (5 bases). The CDR3 covers 13 residues. Germline loops: CDR1 SEHNR, CDR2 FQNEAQ (reference sequence). The V end was cut by 9 bases, the J end by 3 bases, with 15 bases between. CDR3 nucleotide sequence: TGTGCCAGTTCCACCGGGAAAGACTACGAGCAGTACTTC. Its protein is CASSTGKDYEQYF.

The rearrangement links TRBV19 to TRBJ2-1; 9 nucleotides match TRBD1. The CDR3 runs to 12 residues. Germline V gene lookup returns CDR1 LNHDA and CDR2 SQIVND (reference sequence). V shed 6 bases, J shed 8 bases, and the junction held 2 bases outside the gene matches. Here the CDR3 DNA reads TGTGCCAGTAGAACAGGGGGCGATGAGCAGTTCTTC. Its protein product is CASRTGGDEQFF.

The rearrangement links TRBV7-9 to TRBJ1-1; D perhaps matches TRBD1 (5 bases). Germline V lookup: CDR1 SEHNR, CDR2 FQNEAQ (reference sequence). V was pared by 1 base and J by 1 base, with 13 bases between. The CDR3 is 16 residues long. CDR3 in amino acids: CASSLGLGLSNTEAFF. CDR3 in DNA: TGTGCCAGCAGCTTAGGACTGGGACTCTCGAACACTGAAGCTTTCTTT.

The chain joins TRBV2 to TRBJ2-3, with a tentative D call TRBD1 (6 bases). The CDR3 runs 15 residues. The V end was cut by 6 bases, the J end by 5 bases, with 18 bases between. Per germline, CDR1 SNHLY and CDR2 FYNNEI. The CDR3 protein is CASRAGGGLGDTQYF. As DNA, the CDR3 is TGTGCCAGCAGAGCCGGTGGGGGCTTGGGAGATACGCAGTATTTT.